A single sample is the source of the 13 T cell receptor beta chains below, sequenced in a study of T cells in Graves' hyperthyroidism and ophthalmopathy. Amplification yielded TCR beta CDR3 regions, with RNA transcripts as the source. Researchers ran a first-round RT-PCR on the TCR CDR3 using the HTBI primer set. TCRdb redid the calling of the multiplex PCR reads with MiXCR, one entry per CDR3 protein. Seen here are roughly 400,000 distinct CDR3 sequences, around 15% observed once, and the top ten hold approximately 29%. Sequencing was performed on blood. The source is a man aged 50-59 years with Graves' ophthalmopathy.

This clonotype was detected ten times or more. The J gene is TRBJ2-7, the V gene TRBV29-1; TRBD1 is a possible D gene (6 bases). Trimming removed 4 bases at V and 4 bases at J, with 14 bases between. This CDR3 contains 13 residues. CDR1 is SQVTM and CDR2 is ANQGSEA in the germline V gene. The CDR3 DNA reads TGCAGCGTTGTTTCGGACAGTGGATACGAGCAGTACTTC. It translates to CSVVSDSGYEQYF.

This clonotype was detected a few times. V usage is TRBV19 and J usage is TRBJ2-1; D might be TRBD2 (6 bases). The CDR3 runs to 16 residues. Germline CDR1 reads LNHDA; CDR2 reads SQIVND (reference sequence). The germline V and J ends were trimmed by 5 bases and 0 bases, with 14 bases remaining between them. The CDR3 DNA sequence: TGTGCCAGTAGTTTCCAAGCGGGTAGCTCCTACAATGAGCAGTTCTTC. It specifies CASSFQAGSSYNEQFF.

Many counts were recorded for this clonotype. The gene calls are TRBV7-8 and TRBJ2-3; no definite D call. The CDR3 is 15 residues long. Between the trimmed V and J ends, which lost 0 bases and 1 base, there was a span of 8 bases. Germline assignment: CDR1 SGHVS and CDR2 FQNEAQ. CDR3 in amino acids: CASSLARSGTDTQYF. The CDR3 DNA sequence: TGTGCCAGCAGCTTAGCCCGATCAGGCACAGATACGCAGTATTTT.

At least ten counts were recorded for this clonotype. Sequence at one end of the junction differs from germline and may be a read error. J is TRBJ2-7 and V is TRBV20-1, with TRBD2 identical over 11 bases. The CDR3 has 14 amino acids. Germline CDR1 DFQATT, CDR2 SNEGSKA (reference sequence). The CDR3 DNA reads TGCAGTGCGAGAGGACTAGCGGGTTCCTACGAGCAGTACTTC. The encoded protein is CSARGLAGSYEQYF.

In this sample, this clonotype turned up a few times. The CDR3 sequence: CAWSRSNNYGYTF. The CDR3 nucleotides read TGTGCCTGGAGCCGGTCGAATAACTATGGCTACACCTTC. V gene TRBV30 combines with J gene TRBJ1-2; no clear D gene. CDR1 and CDR2 from the germline V gene are GTSNPN and SVGIG (reference sequence). The CDR3 runs 13 residues. V was trimmed by 3 bases and J by 1 base, leaving 9 bases between them.

At least ten counts were recorded for this clonotype. The chain has TRBV6-1 and TRBJ1-1, with unresolved D. CDR1 is MNHNS and CDR2 is SASEGT in the germline V gene. CDR3 length: 13 residues. V was shortened by 6 bases and J by 6 bases, with 14 bases between the two germline ends. The chain's CDR3 is CASRLPEVPEAFF. The CDR3 DNA reads TGTGCCAGCAGGCTACCCGAAGTTCCTGAAGCTTTCTTT.

This clonotype was seen more than once but under ten times. This rearrangement joins TRBV7-2 to TRBJ2-1; 8 nucleotides line up with TRBD1. CDR3 length: 14 amino acids. J lost 4 bases, V lost 5 bases, and 4 bases had no gene match. Germline-derived CDR1 and CDR2 are SGHTA and FQGNSA. The chain's CDR3 is CASSRQGRYNEQFF. The CDR3 nucleotides are TGTGCCAGCAGCCGACAGGGGCGTTACAATGAGCAGTTCTTC.

This clonotype was found many times. The CDR3 here is CASKGTATNQPQHF. As DNA, the CDR3 is TGTGCCAGCAAGGGGACAGCCACCAATCAGCCCCAGCATTTT. The V and J genes are TRBV27 and TRBJ1-5; 7 bases map to TRBD1. The CDR3 is 14 residues long. Per the germline V gene, CDR1 is MNHEY and CDR2 is SMNVEV (reference sequence). V trimming: 7 bases; J trimming: 3 bases; junction bases outside the gene matches: 6.

Ten or more counts support this clonotype. This chain's CDR3 is CSAYPTLSYNEQFF. The CDR3 coding sequence is TGCAGTGCTTACCCTACCCTCTCCTACAATGAGCAGTTCTTC. The genes are TRBV20-1 and TRBJ2-1; D is undetermined. CDR1 and CDR2 (germline): DFQATT, SNEGSKA (reference sequence). The V gene lost 5 bases and the J gene lost 0 bases, with 11 bases spanning the gap. The CDR3 length is 14 residues.

This clonotype was seen at least ten times. The junction differs from germline at one of its ends, possibly a read error. The rearrangement uses TRBV4-1 and TRBJ1-5; D perhaps matches TRBD1 (5 bases). This CDR3 spans 14 amino acids. Germline V lookup: CDR1 MGHRA, CDR2 YSYEKL. CDR3 DNA sequence: TGTGCCAGCAGCCAAGTAGGGGGCAATCAGCCCCAGCATTTT. Amino acid sequence: CASSQVGGNQPQHF.

The table lists this clonotype with a few counts. The chain has TRBV3-1 and TRBJ2-5; D uncertain. The CDR3 totals 16 residues. The germline V gene has CDR1 LGHDT and CDR2 YNNKEL (reference sequence). Trimming left V 0 bases short and J 5 bases short, with 16 bases between. CDR3 nucleotide sequence: TGTGCCAGCAGCCAAGATAAGAACTTCCTTTGGGAGACCCAGTACTTC. It encodes CASSQDKNFLWETQYF.

On this clonotype: Since a much larger clone is just one base distant, this may be a read error. The rearrangement uses TRBV30 and TRBJ2-1; TRBD2 agrees at 16 bases. This CDR3 region has 15 residues. Germline loops: CDR1 GTSNPN, CDR2 SVGIG (reference sequence). The CDR3 loop is CASGLAGGNYNGQFF. The CDR3 nucleotides read TGTGCCTCGGGACTAGCGGGAGGGAATTACAATGGGCAGTTCTTC.

This clonotype occurred many times. This rearrangement joins TRBV20-1 to TRBJ1-5; TRBD1 matches 8 bases. This CDR3 has 16 residues. From germline, CDR1 is DFQATT and CDR2 SNEGSKA (reference sequence). V was clipped by 1 base and J by 2 bases; unmatched bases: 7. CDR3 sequence: CSARVIETGGNQPQHF. CDR3 DNA: TGCAGTGCTAGAGTTATCGAGACAGGGGGCAATCAGCCCCAGCATTTT.